A single sample gave rise to the 29 T cell receptor beta chains below, sequenced in a study of blood T cell repertoires in COVID-19 (dated by TCRdb to 2019 to 2021). To prepare the library, the immunoSEQ multiplex PCR assay was applied. Here the immuneACCESS table is served through TCRdb, limited to in-frame sequences with V and J called. Missing clones are a known gap in these copies; in checked studies unresolved V genes cover under half, and the rest lacks a known reason. Within this sample are about 74,000 clones, with more than 75% of them counted one time only. About a tenth of the sample belongs to the ten largest clones. The source material was peripheral blood. The receptors originated from a human donor in a cohort sampled during active COVID-19.

The gene calls are TRBV10-3 and TRBJ2-7; 9 bases agree with TRBD1. This CDR3 region has 13 residues. Germline CDR1 reads ENHRY; CDR2 reads SYGVKD. The ends lost 5 bases at V and 3 bases at J; junction bases unmatched: 2. CDR3 region: CAISPGQGYEQYF. CDR3 bases: TGTGCCATCAGTCCGGGACAGGGCTACGAGCAGTACTTC.

The chain has TRBV19 and TRBJ2-4; D is possibly TRBD2 (7 bases). The CDR3 is 15 residues long. Trimming took 5 bases from V and 8 from J, leaving 19 bases between them. Germline CDR1 is LNHDA and CDR2 is SQIVND (reference sequence). The chain's CDR3 is CASSAVRGGGDIQYF. In nucleotides, the CDR3 is TGTGCCAGTAGTGCTGTTAGGGGGGGAGGGGACATTCAGTACTTC.

In its sample, this clone was seen once. The J gene is TRBJ2-3, the V gene TRBV4-1, with TRBD1 as a possible D gene (5 bases). Germline V CDR1 and CDR2: MGHRA, YSYEKL. Trimming took off 4 bases at V and 3 bases at J, with 14 bases between the two ends. The CDR3 is made up of 15 amino acids. The CDR3 loop reads CASSRIRAWTDTQYF. For the CDR3, the DNA is TGCGCCAGCAGCCGAATCAGGGCTTGGACAGATACGCAGTATTTT.

The chain has TRBV7-9 and TRBJ2-7; unclear D gene. Germline values: CDR1 SEHNR, CDR2 FQNEAQ (reference sequence). V was pared by 4 bases and J by 5 bases, with 15 bases between. The CDR3 consists of 14 residues. CDR3 residues: CASSSHTNTDEQYF. The CDR3 DNA follows: TGTGCCAGCAGCTCCCACACTAATACTGACGAGCAGTACTTC.

The chain has TRBV2 and TRBJ2-2; 7 bases align to TRBD2. Germline trimming cut 6 bases from V and 2 bases from J; bases unmatched to any gene: 0. The CDR3 is 13 residues long. Per germline, CDR1 SNHLY and CDR2 FYNNEI. The CDR3 here is CASRGLNTGELFF. In DNA form, the CDR3 reads TGTGCCAGCAGGGGACTAAACACCGGGGAGCTGTTTTTT. Using reference TRBV2 and TRBJ2-2 for the parts outside the CDR3, the full variable domain is EPEVTQTPSHQVTQMGQEVILRCVPISNHLYFYWYRQILGQKVEFLVSFYNNEISEKSEIFDDQFSVERPDGSNFTLKIRSTKLEDSAMYFCASRGLNTGELFFGEGSRLTVL.

This chain connects TRBV18 to TRBJ1-1; D is unclear. Looked up from germline, CDR1 is KGHSH and CDR2 is LQKENI. Trimming shortened V by 3 bases and J by 4 bases, and 12 bases separated the two germline ends. This CDR3 is built from 14 residues. The CDR3 nucleotides read TGTGCCAGCTCACCCCCTACGGCGGGCACTGAAGCTTTCTTT. Protein: CASSPPTAGTEAFF. Full variable domain (missing parts from reference TRBV18 and TRBJ1-1): NAGVMQNPRHLVRRRGQEARLRCSPMKGHSHVYWYRQLPEEGLKFMVYLQKENIIDESGMPKERFSAEFPKEGPSILRIQQVVRGDSAAYFCASSPPTAGTEAFFGQGTRLTVV.

The chain couples TRBV9 to TRBJ2-2, with 7 bases identical to TRBD1. The germline CDR1 and CDR2 sequences are SGDLS and YYNGEE. This CDR3 has 16 amino acids. Trimming took 0 bases from V and 2 from J; bases not matched to a gene: 4. The DNA of the CDR3 is TGTGCCAGCAGCGTAGTAACAGGGGCCAACACCGGGGAGCTGTTTTTT. It encodes CASSVVTGANTGELFF.

The rearrangement links TRBV7-6 to TRBJ2-3; 9 nucleotides line up with TRBD2. Germline CDR1 and CDR2: SGHVS and FNYEAQ. V lost 0 bases to trimming and J lost 5 bases; unmatched junction nucleotides: 12. The CDR3 consists of 18 residues. The CDR3: CASSLASPPSGIGDTQYF. In nucleotides, the CDR3 is TGTGCCAGCAGCTTAGCCTCCCCGCCTAGCGGGATCGGAGATACGCAGTATTTT.

The chain employs TRBV10-3 and TRBJ2-7, with a weak D call TRBD2 (6 bases). V lost 3 bases and J lost 4, with 19 bases in between. In germline, CDR1 is ENHRY, CDR2 SYGVKD. The CDR3 runs 16 residues. The DNA for the CDR3 is TGTGCCATCAGTGACCCAGGAGGGGTAAGCTTTTACGAGCAGTACTTC. Amino acids: CAISDPGGVSFYEQYF.

This sequence joins TRBV15 and TRBJ2-2; 7 positions match TRBD1. The V gene's germline CDR1 is LNHNV and CDR2 YYDKDF (reference sequence). V lost 2 bases, J lost 6 bases, and 6 bases stayed unmatched. There are 15 residues in the CDR3. The CDR3 bases are TGTGCCACCAGCAGAAACACAGGGGCCCCCGGGGAGCTGTTTTTT. Translation gives CATSRNTGAPGELFF.

This clone was found a few times. The rearrangement uses TRBV7-2 and TRBJ1-5; perhaps TRBD1 as D (6 bases). Germline values: CDR1 SGHTA, CDR2 FQGNSA. The V gene lost 5 bases and the J gene lost 4 bases, with 15 bases spanning the gap. The CDR3 totals 15 residues. Here the CDR3 DNA reads TGTGCCAGCAGCGCGGGGGCGCAGATTAATCAGCCCCAGCATTTT. Its translation is CASSAGAQINQPQHF.

V gene TRBV29-1 combines with J gene TRBJ2-7; TRBD1 aligns across 9 bases. V shed 4 bases, J shed 3 bases, and the junction held 19 bases outside the gene matches. Per the germline V gene, CDR1 is SQVTM and CDR2 is ANQGSEA. CDR3 length: 18 amino acids. This chain's CDR3 is CSVGGKGQGTPSHYEQYF. In nucleotides, the CDR3 is TGCAGCGTTGGGGGAAAGGGACAGGGTACTCCTTCTCACTACGAGCAGTACTTC.

The chain couples TRBV28 to TRBJ1-6; D ambiguous. The V and J ends lost 3 bases and 12 bases respectively, with 12 bases between them. This CDR3 region has 13 residues. In germline, CDR1 is MDHEN, CDR2 SYDVKM. The CDR3 DNA sequence: TGTGCCAGCAGTTTTTGGCAGCCAGGACCCCTCCACTTT. Translated: CASSFWQPGPLHF.

This chain joins TRBV20-1 and TRBJ1-1, with TRBD1 identical over 9 bases. The CDR3 totals 12 residues. V lost 3 bases and J lost 10; bases outside the gene matches: 6. Germline V CDR1 and CDR2: DFQATT, SNEGSKA (reference sequence). The chain's CDR3 is CSASRGQGGAFF. DNA for the CDR3: TGCAGTGCTAGTAGGGGACAGGGAGGAGCTTTCTTT.

V and J are TRBV10-3 and TRBJ2-3, with TRBD2 matching over 7 bases. The length of the CDR3 is 14 residues. The germline CDR1 and CDR2 sequences are ENHRY and SYGVKD. V dropped 5 bases and J dropped 4; count of bases not matched to a gene: 6. The CDR3 protein is CAISPTSSADTQYF. CDR3 nucleotide sequence: TGTGCCATCAGTCCGACTAGCAGCGCAGATACGCAGTATTTT.

V usage is TRBV2 and J usage is TRBJ2-5, with TRBD2 matching 8 bases. CDR1 SNHLY and CDR2 FYNNEI come from the germline V gene. With 6 bases clipped from V and 2 bases from J, the junction kept 8 bases outside the gene matches. The CDR3 length is 15 residues. The CDR3 nucleotides are TGTGCCAGCAGGGGGACTAGGGTTTCTCAAGAGACCCAGTACTTC. It specifies CASRGTRVSQETQYF.

In its sample, this clone was seen a few times. The rearrangement links TRBV11-2 to TRBJ2-1; 13 nucleotides align to TRBD2. V shed 7 bases and J 8 bases; nucleotides not matched to a gene: 5. This CDR3 is built from 14 residues. Per germline, CDR1 SGHAT and CDR2 FQNNGV. The CDR3 DNA is TGTGCCAGCACCCTCGGACTAGCGGGGGATGAGCAGTTCTTC. Its protein product is CASTLGLAGDEQFF.

The chain links TRBV11-1 to TRBJ2-1; 14 nucleotides agree with TRBD2. After removal of 3 bases from V and 8 bases from J, the junction contained 3 bases not matched to a gene. Germline V gene data show CDR1 as SGHAT and CDR2 as FQDESV (reference sequence). CDR3 length equals 15 residues. This CDR3 reads CASSFGTSGSYEQFF. The CDR3 DNA follows: TGTGCCAGCAGCTTTGGGACTAGCGGGAGCTATGAGCAGTTCTTC.

This clone showed up just a few times. CDR3 sequence reads: CASSQSRVAVSSYEQYF. The CDR3 DNA follows: TGCGCCAGCAGTCAATCTCGGGTGGCGGTTAGCTCCTACGAGCAGTACTTC. The rearrangement links TRBV23-1 to TRBJ2-7; D remains unclear. TRBV23-1 is recorded as an ORF, its role being uncertain. V was shortened by 0 bases and J by 0 bases, with 15 bases between the two germline ends. The CDR3 has 17 residues.

The chain employs TRBV5-6 and TRBJ2-7; D may be TRBD1 (5 bases). The CDR3 spans 15 residues. The germline CDR1 and CDR2 sequences are SGHDT and YYEEEE. V lost 0 bases and J lost 0, with 10 bases in between. The CDR3 sequence is CASSLGRGSSYEQYF. CDR3 DNA sequence: TGTGCCAGCAGCTTGGGTAGGGGAAGCTCCTACGAGCAGTACTTC.

This clone has a handful of counts. The gene calls are TRBV18 and TRBJ1-5; TRBD1 is a possible D gene (6 bases). The CDR3 is 14 amino acids. The V and J ends lost 5 bases and 1 base respectively, with 9 bases between them. Germline CDR1 and CDR2: KGHSH and LQKENI. DNA for the CDR3: TGTGCCAGCTCAGAGGGGGACAGCAATCAGCCCCAGCATTTT. It translates to CASSEGDSNQPQHF.

The chain's CDR3 is CASSLTGIYEKLFF. The DNA for the CDR3 is TGTGCCAGCAGCTTGACAGGGATCTATGAAAAACTGTTTTTT. This chain connects TRBV28 to TRBJ1-4, with 7 bases that match TRBD1. The trim removed 6 bases at V and 6 bases at J, leaving 7 bases unmatched. Germline-derived CDR1 and CDR2 are MDHEN and SYDVKM. The CDR3 runs to 14 residues.

This clone was recorded a few times. V and J are TRBV7-9 and TRBJ2-2; 12 bases map to TRBD2. There are 17 residues in the CDR3. With V trimmed by 5 bases and J by 5 bases, 9 bases remained unmatched. Germline assignment: CDR1 SEHNR and CDR2 FQNEAQ (reference sequence). CDR3 nucleotides: TGTGCCAGCAGCGTGGGGACCGGGACTAGCGGGACCGGGGAGCTGTTTTTT. Translating it yields CASSVGTGTSGTGELFF.

The rearrangement uses TRBV6-4 and TRBJ2-3, with 13 bases that match TRBD2. This CDR3 has 15 amino acids. Germline V CDR1 and CDR2: MRHNA, SNTAGT. The trim removed 4 bases at V and 4 bases at J, leaving 2 bases unmatched. CDR3 in DNA: TGTGCCAGCAGTGGGACTAGCGGGAGCTCAGATACGCAGTATTTT. Translation: CASSGTSGSSDTQYF.

The chain links TRBV7-9 to TRBJ2-7, with D possibly being TRBD1 (5 bases). V lost 1 base to trimming and J lost 3 bases, with 13 bases between them. Germline V gene sequence: CDR1 SEHNR, CDR2 FQNEAQ (reference sequence). The CDR3 covers 15 residues. The CDR3 here is CASSLGSGFFYEQYF. The CDR3 nucleotides are TGTGCCAGCAGCTTAGGTTCAGGGTTTTTCTACGAGCAGTACTTC.

This sequence joins TRBV5-4 and TRBJ2-7; 9 bases are a match to TRBD1. The CDR3 totals 15 residues. With V trimmed by 1 base and J by 2 bases, 4 bases remained unmatched. Germline lookup yields CDR1 SGHNT and CDR2 YYREEE (reference sequence). The CDR3 sequence is CASSLLGTGPYEQYF. The CDR3 DNA sequence: TGTGCCAGCAGCTTGCTTGGGACAGGGCCCTACGAGCAGTACTTC.

The V and J genes are TRBV19 and TRBJ2-7; the D is unclear. The CDR3 spans 13 residues. V was clipped by 3 bases and J by 5 bases, with 11 bases between them. Germline assignment: CDR1 LNHDA and CDR2 SQIVND (reference sequence). The CDR3 DNA reads as TGTGCCAGTAGTATTCGGGTTAAAGACGAGCAGTACTTC. Amino acid sequence: CASSIRVKDEQYF.

The CDR3 sequence is CASSLGLINQPQHF. CDR3 nucleotides: TGTGCCAGCAGTTTAGGCCTGATTAATCAGCCCCAGCATTTT. The V call is TRBV28, the J call TRBJ1-5; D gene uncertain. Trimming shortened V by 2 bases and J by 4 bases, and 9 bases separated the two germline ends. CDR1 and CDR2 from the germline V gene are MDHEN and SYDVKM. This CDR3 has 14 residues.

The genes are TRBV15 and TRBJ2-7; a weak D match, TRBD1 (7 bases). CDR3 length equals 15 residues. The germline V gene encodes CDR1 LNHNV and CDR2 YYDKDF (reference sequence). Trimming stripped 5 bases from V and 4 bases from J, with 18 bases between. CDR3 nucleotide sequence: TGTGCCACCAGCGGGGGGACAGTTGGCAAGTACGAGCAGTACTTC. Protein sequence: CATSGGTVGKYEQYF. The full variable domain, in which reference TRBV15 and TRBJ2-7 provide the parts outside the CDR3, is DAMVIQNPRYQVTQFGKPVTLSCSQTLNHNVMYWYQQKSSQAPKLLFHYYDKDFNNEADTPDNFQSRRPNTSFCFLDIRSPGLGDTAMYLCATSGGTVGKYEQYFGPGTRLTVT.